This record looks at one TCR beta chain sequence and its context. These data belong to a study of OX40 agonist ivuxolimab in advanced cancers. Only in-frame clones appear in the TCRdb table, and some are missing; sequencing was by immunoSEQ multiplex PCR. Altogether 47,000 or so clones are present, approximately 86% being singletons, with the ten largest covering about 11%. At cycle 4 day 1, cycle 7 day 1, and baseline, blood was sampled. The sequence derives from an adult with an advanced solid tumor such as melanoma, head and neck, liver or kidney cancer. Sequencing was performed on CD4+ or CD8+ T cells sorted from blood, taken in a trial of the OX40 agonist ivuxolimab.

CDR3: CASSGVGAGDDTGELFF. For the CDR3, the DNA is TGTGCCAGCAGTGGGGTTGGAGCGGGAGACGACACCGGGGAGCTGTTTTTT. The chain couples TRBV6-1 to TRBJ2-2, with 8 positions matching TRBD2. The CDR3 length is 17 residues. CDR1 and CDR2 from the germline V gene are MNHNS and SASEGT. The J segment lost 3 bases and the V segment lost 4 bases, leaving 10 bases of the junction unmatched.